These 2 T cell receptor beta chains were all obtained from the same sample, sequenced in a study of beta chain features in type 1 diabetes. General observations from the study: Moderate but significant shortening of TCRB CDR3s was recorded in all four CD4+ subsets from Type 1 diabetes patients.

Investigators reverse transcribed all isolated RNA, so they sequenced expressed TCRB transcripts. The protocol was immunoSEQ multiplex PCR, while the TCRdb copy is restricted to in-frame clones and leaves out a portion. In the table there are over 650,000 clones, about 14% of which are singletons. These receptors have no identified antigens. The sequenced sample consisted of naive CD4+ T cells from blood. These receptor sequences come from a man aged 18 to 35 with type 1 diabetes.

The chain has TRBV6-1 and TRBJ2-5; 7 nucleotides agree with TRBD1. CDR1 and CDR2 (germline): MNHNS, SASEGT. Trimming at V came to 4 bases and at J to 14 bases, leaving 13 bases not matched to a gene. CDR3 size: 13 residues. In DNA form, the CDR3 reads TGTGCCAGCAGTGTTAGGGGGCTAGAGCCGAACTACTTC. It translates to CASSVRGLEPNYF.

This clone has more than one count but fewer than ten. The chain links TRBV7-6 to TRBJ2-2; D call uncertain. V lost 0 bases, J lost 3 bases, and 8 bases lay in between. Germline CDR1 SGHVS, CDR2 FNYEAQ. CDR3 length equals 15 residues. The DNA of the CDR3 is TGTGCCAGCAGCTTAGCGATGCAGGACACCGGGGAGCTGTTTTTT. This sequence encodes CASSLAMQDTGELFF.